The 4 T cell receptor beta chains below come from one sample, sequenced in a study of pediatric ulcerative colitis. The assay was immunoSEQ multiplex PCR, and TCRdb's table has in-frame clones only and misses some. The sample holds approximately 60,000 clones, roughly nine tenths seen once. Sequencing input: blood. All receptors derive from a boy aged 5-17 years with severe ulcerative colitis.

This sequence joins TRBV6-1 and TRBJ2-1, with D possibly being TRBD2 (5 bases). The CDR3 consists of 15 residues. V dropped 4 bases and J dropped 5 bases, with 15 bases sitting between them. CDR1 and CDR2 from the germline V gene are MNHNS and SASEGT. The CDR3 region has the DNA TGTGCCAGCAGTGGCGCGAGGGCCGGTGACAATGAGCAGTTCTTC. Translating gives CASSGARAGDNEQFF.

As for this clone: The same CDR3 is also encoded by other DNA sequences in this sample. The chain recombines TRBV4-1 with TRBJ2-7, with D unresolved. Germline CDR1 and CDR2: MGHRA and YSYEKL. There are 13 residues in the CDR3. Trimming pared 0 bases from V and 3 bases from J, leaving 6 bases between. CDR3 sequence reads: CASSQEVSYEQYF. Here the CDR3 DNA reads TGCGCCAGCAGCCAAGAGGTCAGCTACGAGCAGTACTTC.

The chain employs TRBV5-1 and TRBJ2-1, with TRBD2 matching 11 bases. V shed 0 bases and J 4 bases; nucleotides not matched to a gene: 3. In germline, CDR1 is SGHRS, CDR2 YFSETQ. The CDR3 runs 16 residues. The DNA of the CDR3 is TGCGCCAGCAGCTTGGTCGGACTAGCGGGTTACAATGAGCAGTTCTTC. Its translation is CASSLVGLAGYNEQFF.

The V call is TRBV1, the J call TRBJ2-4; the table names TRBD2, a call not compared with the DNA. TRBV1 is tagged as a pseudogene. The CDR3 length is 17 residues. This CDR3 is CTSSQDRLAEAKNIQYF. DNA of the CDR3: TGCACCAGCAGCCAAGATCGGCTAGCGGAAGCCAAAAACATTCAGTACTTC.